According to its frequency, the clone carrying this T cell receptor (beta chain) is large. Its antigen is not identified. Bulk and single-cell libraries used iRepertoire multiplex PCR with TCR subtype-specific primers. TCRdb re-called the multiplex PCR reads and catalogs CDR3 proteins one per entry, DNA excluded. In all, the sample yields 300 to 350 distinct CDR3 sequences. This entry belongs to a study of T cells in severe cutaneous drug reactions. Study findings and constraints: A public TCRbeta CDR3 appeared in all seven CBZ-SJS/TEN blister samples, averaging about 15%.

The donors had carbamazepine-induced Stevens-Johnson syndrome or toxic epidermal necrolysis. Sequencing input: PBMCs. The clonotype comes from a human donor with Stevens-Johnson syndrome, a severe cutaneous drug reaction.

The CDR3 loop is CASSKREGPGPQHF. This rearrangement joins TRBV7-8 to TRBJ1-5. The CDR3 covers 14 residues. The germline CDR1 and CDR2 sequences are SGHVS and FQNEAQ.